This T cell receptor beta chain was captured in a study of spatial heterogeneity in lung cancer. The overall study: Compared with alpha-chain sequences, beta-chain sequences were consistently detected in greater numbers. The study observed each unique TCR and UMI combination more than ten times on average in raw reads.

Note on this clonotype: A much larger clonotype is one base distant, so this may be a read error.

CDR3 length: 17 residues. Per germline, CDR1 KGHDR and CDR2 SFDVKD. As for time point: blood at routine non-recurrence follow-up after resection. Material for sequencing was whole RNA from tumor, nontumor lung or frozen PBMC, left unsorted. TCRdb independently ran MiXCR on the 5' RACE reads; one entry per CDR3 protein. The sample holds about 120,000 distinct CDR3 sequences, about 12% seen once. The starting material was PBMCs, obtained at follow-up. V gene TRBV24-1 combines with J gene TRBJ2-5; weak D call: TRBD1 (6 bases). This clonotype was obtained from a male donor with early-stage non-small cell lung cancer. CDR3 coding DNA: TGTGCCACCAGTGATTTGCCGTCGTGGGGGCATGGAGAGACCCGGTACTTC. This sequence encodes CATSDLPSWGHGETRYF.